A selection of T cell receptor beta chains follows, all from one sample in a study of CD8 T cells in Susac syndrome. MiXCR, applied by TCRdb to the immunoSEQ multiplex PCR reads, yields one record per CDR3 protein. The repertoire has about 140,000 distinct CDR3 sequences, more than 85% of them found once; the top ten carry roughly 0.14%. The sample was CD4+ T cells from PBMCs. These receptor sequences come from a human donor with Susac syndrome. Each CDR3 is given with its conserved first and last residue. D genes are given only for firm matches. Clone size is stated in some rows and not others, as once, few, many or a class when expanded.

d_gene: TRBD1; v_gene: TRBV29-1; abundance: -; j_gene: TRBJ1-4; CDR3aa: CSVEQGDEKLFF; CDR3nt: TGCAGCGTCGAACAGGGGGATGAAAAACTGTTTTTT
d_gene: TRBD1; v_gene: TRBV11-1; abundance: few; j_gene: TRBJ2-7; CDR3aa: CASSLAGTGAYEQYF; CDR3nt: TGTGCCAGCAGCTTAGCCGGGACAGGAGCCTACGAGCAGTACTTC
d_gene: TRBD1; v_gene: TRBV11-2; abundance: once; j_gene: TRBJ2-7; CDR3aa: CASSWGQVPSYEQYF; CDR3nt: TGTGCCAGCAGCTGGGGACAGGTTCCATCCTACGAGCAGTACTTC
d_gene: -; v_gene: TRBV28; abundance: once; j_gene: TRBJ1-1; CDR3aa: CASSWSGMNTEAFF; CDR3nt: TGTGCCAGCAGTTGGTCCGGAATGAACACTGAAGCTTTCTTT
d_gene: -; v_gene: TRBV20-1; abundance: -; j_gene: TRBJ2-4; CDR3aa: CSAGVWGEDIQYF; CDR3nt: TGCAGTGCTGGCGTATGGGGAGAAGACATTCAGTACTTC
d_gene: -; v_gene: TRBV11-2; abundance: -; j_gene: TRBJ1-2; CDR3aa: CASSLVPIRGGYTF; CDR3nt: TGTGCCAGCAGCTTAGTCCCGATCCGGGGAGGCTACACCTTC
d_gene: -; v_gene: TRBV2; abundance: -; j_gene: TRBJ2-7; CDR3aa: CASRDTNKYEQYF; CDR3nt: TGTGCCAGCAGGGACACTAACAAGTACGAGCAGTACTTC
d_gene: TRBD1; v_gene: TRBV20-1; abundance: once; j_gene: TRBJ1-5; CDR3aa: CSARTGRDQPQHF; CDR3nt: TGCAGTGCGCGGACAGGGAGAGATCAGCCCCAGCATTTT
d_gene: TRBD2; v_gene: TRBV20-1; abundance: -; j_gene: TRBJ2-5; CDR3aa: CSATGTSGRRQETQYF; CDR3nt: TGCAGTGCAACAGGGACTAGCGGGAGGAGGCAAGAGACCCAGTACTTC
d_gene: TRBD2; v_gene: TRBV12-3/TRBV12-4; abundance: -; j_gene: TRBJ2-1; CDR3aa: CASSPSGTSGVYEQFF; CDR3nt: TGTGCCAGCAGTCCCTCCGGGACTAGCGGGGTCTATGAGCAGTTCTTC
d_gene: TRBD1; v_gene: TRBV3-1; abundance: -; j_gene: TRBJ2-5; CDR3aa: CASSQVNRGETQYF; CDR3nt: TGTGCCAGCAGCCAAGTCAACAGGGGTGAGACCCAGTACTTC
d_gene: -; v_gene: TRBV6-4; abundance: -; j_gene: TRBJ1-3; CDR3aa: CASSVHFSGNTIYF; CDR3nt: TGTGCCAGCAGTGTTCACTTCTCTGGAAACACCATATATTTT
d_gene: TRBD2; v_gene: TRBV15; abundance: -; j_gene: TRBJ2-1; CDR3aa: CATRWGTSGRMVEQFF; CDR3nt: TGTGCCACCAGATGGGGGACTAGCGGGAGAATGGTTGAGCAGTTCTTC
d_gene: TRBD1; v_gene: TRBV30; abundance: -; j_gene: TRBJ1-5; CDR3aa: CAWSVQGQGRSGNQPQHF; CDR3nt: TGTGCCTGGAGTGTACAGGGACAGGGCCGGTCAGGCAATCAGCCCCAGCATTTT
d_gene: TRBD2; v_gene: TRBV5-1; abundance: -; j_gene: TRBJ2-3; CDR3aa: CASSPLAGVRTDTQYF; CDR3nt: TGCGCCAGCAGTCCTTTGGCGGGAGTCAGGACAGATACGCAGTATTTT
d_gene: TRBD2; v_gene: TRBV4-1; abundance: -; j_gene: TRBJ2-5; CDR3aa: CASSPEPPGLAGGGETQYF; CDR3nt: TGCGCCAGCAGCCCTGAACCGCCGGGACTAGCGGGCGGGGGCGAGACCCAGTACTTC
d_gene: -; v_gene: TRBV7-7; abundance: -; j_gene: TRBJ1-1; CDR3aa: CASSPLTPDTEAFF; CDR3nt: TGTGCTAGCAGCCCATTAACACCCGACACTGAAGCTTTCTTT
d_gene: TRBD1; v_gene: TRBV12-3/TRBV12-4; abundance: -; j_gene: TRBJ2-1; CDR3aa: CASSHDRAGPNEQFF; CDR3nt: TGTGCCAGCAGCCACGACAGGGCAGGGCCGAATGAGCAGTTCTTC
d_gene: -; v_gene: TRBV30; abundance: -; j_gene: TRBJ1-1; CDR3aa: CAWGPRRGEAFF; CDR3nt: TGTGCCTGGGGCCCCCGGAGGGGGGAAGCTTTCTTT
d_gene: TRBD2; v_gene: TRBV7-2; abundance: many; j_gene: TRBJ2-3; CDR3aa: CASSRGGGTDTQYF; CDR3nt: TGTGCCAGCAGCCGGGGGGGAGGCACAGATACGCAGTATTTT
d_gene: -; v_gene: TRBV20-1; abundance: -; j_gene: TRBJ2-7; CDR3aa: CSGEGDSSYEQYF; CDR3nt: TGCTCCGGGGAAGGGGATAGCTCCTACGAGCAGTACTTC
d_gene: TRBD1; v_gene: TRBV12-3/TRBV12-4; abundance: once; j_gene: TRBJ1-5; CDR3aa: CASSLAGTGLNQPQHF; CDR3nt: TGTGCCAGCAGTTTAGCGGGGACAGGGCTCAATCAGCCCCAGCATTTT
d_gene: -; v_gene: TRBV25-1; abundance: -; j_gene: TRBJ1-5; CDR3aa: CASSEFQGNQPQHF; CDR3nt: TGTGCCAGCAGTGAGTTTCAGGGCAATCAGCCCCAGCATTTT
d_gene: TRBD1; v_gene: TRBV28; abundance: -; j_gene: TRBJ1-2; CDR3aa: CASSLGEGAGGYTF; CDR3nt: TGTGCCAGCAGTCTCGGGGAGGGGGCTGGAGGCTACACCTTC
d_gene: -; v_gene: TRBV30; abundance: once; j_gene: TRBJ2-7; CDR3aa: CACMMPSEAFRQYF; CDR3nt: TGTGCCTGCATGATGCCGTCGGAGGCGTTTCGGCAGTACTTC
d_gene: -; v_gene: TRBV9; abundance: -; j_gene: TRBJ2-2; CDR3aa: CASTVGRGNTGELFF; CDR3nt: TGTGCCAGCACCGTAGGGCGGGGGAACACCGGGGAGCTGTTTTTT
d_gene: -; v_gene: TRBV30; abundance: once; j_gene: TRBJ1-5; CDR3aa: CAWRVDRDQPQHF; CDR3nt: TGTGCCTGGAGAGTGGACCGTGATCAGCCCCAGCATTTT
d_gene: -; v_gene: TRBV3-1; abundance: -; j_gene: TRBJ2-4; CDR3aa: CASSQGGNGRHIQYF; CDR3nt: TGTGCCAGCAGCCAAGGGGGGAATGGCCGCCACATTCAGTACTTC
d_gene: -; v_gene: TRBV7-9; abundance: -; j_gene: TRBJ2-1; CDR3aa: CASRLGYNEQFF; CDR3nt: TGTGCCAGCAGGCTGGGGTACAATGAGCAGTTCTTC